This T cell receptor (beta chain) was identified during a study of Graves' ophthalmopathy and Graves' hyperthyroidism. The CDR3 spans 16 residues. After removal of 6 bases from V and 7 bases from J, the junction contained 14 bases not matched to a gene. Per the germline V gene, CDR1 is SEHNR and CDR2 is FQNEAQ (reference sequence). Patients were left out if they had other autoimmune diseases, uncontrolled infections, pregnancy or lactation. Fresh peripheral blood (approximately 10 ml) yielded the PBMCs. Amplification of TCR beta CDR3 regions used RNA transcripts. Scientists carried out first-round RT-PCR using HTBI primers and then a second-round multiplex PCR. TCRdb passed the multiplex PCR reads through MiXCR, listing each CDR3 protein once. This table has about 700,000 distinct CDR3 sequences, 35% to 50% appearing once.

Sequenced: peripheral blood. The source of this sequence is an adult man with Graves' ophthalmopathy. The gene calls are TRBV7-9 and TRBJ2-7; TRBD1 matches at 11 bases. The DNA of the CDR3 is TGTGCCAGCAGGCGTTGGACCGGGACAGGGGGTCGGGAGCAGTACTTC. Residues: CASRRWTGTGGREQYF.